In its sample, the clone carrying this T cell receptor (beta chain) was seen once. What it recognizes is unknown. The CDR3 runs 14 residues. V was shortened by 3 bases and J by 4 bases, with 12 bases between the two germline ends. Germline V gives CDR1 LNHNV, CDR2 YYDKDF (reference sequence). This sample was included in a study of shared clonotypes between healthy human individuals. Overall study: Plates per donor: three CD4 naive, three CD4 memory, two CD8 naive, one CD8 memory.

A CD45RA+ naive subset and a CD45RA-negative memory subset were split from CD4+ cells. Method: immunoSEQ multiplex PCR; TCRdb's copy keeps in-frame clones and lacks some. The repertoire holds roughly 2.2 million clones, with more than 85% as singletons. Study observations and caveats: Naive subsets, compared against memory subsets, generally had larger estimated richness values. It was observed that 5% to 6.5% of naive CD4 clonotypes were shared across several donors.

The clonotype was recovered from a man aged 18 to 29 in good health. Some clones in this sample may be carry-over from other donors' samples. The chain employs TRBV15 and TRBJ1-2; D is undetermined. Sequences were obtained from naive CD4+ T cells from PBMCs. Regarding subset: CD45RA+ positively selected. This chain's CDR3 is CATSRDRESYGYTF. The CDR3 DNA reads TGTGCCACCAGCAGGGACCGGGAGAGCTATGGCTACACCTTC.